This T cell receptor (beta chain) was documented in a study of OX40 agonist ivuxolimab in advanced cancers. Study-wide context: Participants averaged approximately 60 years of age (range 23 to 79) and were roughly 80% male. Study conclusions and caveats: At doses 0.1 to 3.0 mg/kg, CD4+ and CD8+ clones expanded.

The data were produced by immunoSEQ multiplex PCR, yet TCRdb's version contains in-frame clones alone and is incomplete. This sample has 55,000 to 80,000 clones, with roughly 89% found just once. V was pared by 4 bases and J by 8 bases, with 15 bases of the junction left unmatched. Germline V gene lookup returns CDR1 SGHDT and CDR2 YYEEEE. This CDR3 is built from 17 residues. Details on this clone: The antigen remains undetermined.

The TCR originated in an adult with an advanced solid tumor such as melanoma, head and neck, liver or kidney cancer. The chain is built from TRBV5-6 and TRBJ1-6; 7 bases line up with TRBD1. Here the sequenced sample was CD4+ or CD8+ T cells sorted from blood, taken in a trial of the OX40 agonist ivuxolimab. CDR3 in DNA: TGTGCCAGCAGCAAACCAGGGGGATGGCGAAAAGATTCACCCCTCCACTTT. It is translated as CASSKPGGWRKDSPLHF.